This TCR beta chain originates from a study of blood T cell repertoires in COVID-19 (TCRdb year 2020). Background for the entire study: Collaborator samples came from the United States, Italy and Spain and covered acute and convalescent phases of COVID-19. The material from the prospective study consisted of cDNA or gDNA derived from T cells, B-cell-depleted T cells, or PBMCs. The dataset comprised deeply sampled blood TCRbeta repertoires from subjects exposed to, actively infected with, or recovered from COVID-19. The repertoires were made available in a free public database intended to serve as a resource for research on the immune response to SARS-CoV-2. Samples came from the ongoing ImmuneRACE study (first 160 participants) plus 1,254 subjects from 6 global collaborators. Nearly every sample came with metadata listing a de-identified subject ID, COVID-19 status, age in years and sex. Where HLA class I and class II types were available, the types were taken from metadata supplied by the sample provider, not from assay-based typing. Study-wide conclusions, independent of this receptor: The amount of clinical and demographic metadata varied by source and participant and was provided uncurated.

TCRbeta CDR3 regions were amplified from genomic DNA using the immunoSEQ Assay, a bias-controlled multiplex PCR. The study's own analysis went as follows. The number of nucleated cells in each sample was estimated from the amplification of reference gene primers within the assay. To quantify the absolute abundance of each unique TCRbeta CDR3 rearrangement, sequence reads were collapsed and filtered. For each sample, productive Simpson clonality was calculated by taking the square root of Simpson's diversity index across productive rearrangements. TCRdb took this table from immuneACCESS and kept in-frame rearrangements with V and J called. Such tables lack part of the clones; where checked against another copy, unresolved V genes explain under half of the gap, and the rest is unexplained. V, J and clone size derive from that table, while D and trimming were established from the DNA sequence. The sample contains over 300,000 clones, around 92% of them found a single time. Jointly, the top ten make up 1.2% of the sample.

Collaborating institutions collected whole blood in K2EDTA tubes following their own protocols. For TCRbeta analysis, collaborators shipped samples as frozen whole blood, isolated PBMCs, or DNA extracted from either of those sample types. CDR1 KGHDR and CDR2 SFDVKD are derived from the germline V gene. Compared with germline, V lacks 3 bases and J lacks 5 bases; bases without a gene match: 3. The CDR3 numbers 15 residues from cysteine through phenylalanine. Only the CDR3 region is kept as DNA, spanning 45 bases read in frame from base 1. As regards this clone: Its target antigen remains unknown. Base qualities are not provided; no much larger clone lies one nucleotide away.

Sample: peripheral blood. The chain joins TRBV24-1 to TRBJ2-1, with TRBD2 identical over 10 junction bases. The sequence derives from a man between 35 and 55 years old with acute or convalescent COVID-19. In nucleotide form, the sequence is TGTGCCACCAGTGATCTAGCGGGGGAGAACAATGAGCAGTTCTTC. Its protein is CATSDLAGENNEQFF.